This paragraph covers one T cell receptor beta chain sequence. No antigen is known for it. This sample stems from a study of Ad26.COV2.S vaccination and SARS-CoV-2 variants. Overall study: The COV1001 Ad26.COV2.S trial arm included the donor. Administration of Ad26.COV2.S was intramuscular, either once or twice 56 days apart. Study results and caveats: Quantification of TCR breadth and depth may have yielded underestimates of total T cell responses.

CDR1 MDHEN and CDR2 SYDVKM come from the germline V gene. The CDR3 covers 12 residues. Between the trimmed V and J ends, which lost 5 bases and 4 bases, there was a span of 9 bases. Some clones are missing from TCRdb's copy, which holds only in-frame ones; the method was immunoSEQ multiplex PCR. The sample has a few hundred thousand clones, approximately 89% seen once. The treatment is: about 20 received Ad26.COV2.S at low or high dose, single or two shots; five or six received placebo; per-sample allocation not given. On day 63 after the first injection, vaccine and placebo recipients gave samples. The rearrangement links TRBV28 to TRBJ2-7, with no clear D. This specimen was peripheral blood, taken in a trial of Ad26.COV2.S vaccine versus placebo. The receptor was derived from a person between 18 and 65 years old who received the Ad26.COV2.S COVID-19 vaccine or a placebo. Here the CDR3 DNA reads TGTGCCAGCAGTGCAAGTCGTTACGAGCAGTACTTC. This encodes CASSASRYEQYF.